The rows below give T cell receptor beta chains drawn from one sample of a study of PD-L1 blockade in urothelial cancer. TCRdb's table, derived via immunoSEQ multiplex PCR, lists solely in-frame clones and lacks some. This table holds some 22,000 clones, roughly 89% found once. This specimen was PBMCs, taken around atezolizumab (anti-PD-L1) treatment. The source of these receptors is a woman aged 55 to 70 with urothelial cancer. Each CDR3 is given with its conserved first and last residue. A D gene is named only where the DNA matches it firmly. Where a row states a size, it is once, few, many or the class of an expanded clone; other rows omit it.

abundance,v_gene,d_gene,j_gene,CDR3nt,CDR3aa
-,TRBV27,TRBD2,TRBJ2-3,TGTGCCAGCAGTTTACATCTAGCGGGAAATACGCAGTATTTT,CASSLHLAGNTQYF
-,TRBV5-5,TRBD1,TRBJ2-7,TGTGCCAGCAGCTTGTGGGGGACAGGGGGCTACGAGCAGTACTTC,CASSLWGTGGYEQYF
-,TRBV28,-,TRBJ2-7,TGTGCCAGCACCCTGGGGGGTCGATCGTGGGTTCAGTACTTC,CASTLGGRSWVQYF
-,TRBV13,TRBD2,TRBJ2-5,TGTGCCAGCAGCTCCCGGGTTAGCGGGGGCGCAGAGACCCAGTACTTC,CASSSRVSGGAETQYF
-,TRBV7-9,-,TRBJ1-4,TGTGCCAGTTCCCCCACAGCTTTTGAAAAACTGTTTTTT,CASSPTAFEKLFF
-,TRBV5-1,-,TRBJ2-6,TGCGCCAGCCTCCCCGAGGCTGGGGCCAACGTCCTGACTTTC,CASLPEAGANVLTF
-,TRBV27,-,TRBJ2-1,TGTGCCAGCACCAAAAGCCATGAGCAGTTCTTC,CASTKSHEQFF
-,TRBV9,-,TRBJ2-2,TGTGCCAGCAGCGTAGAGGCAGGGAACACCGGGGAGCTGTTTTTT,CASSVEAGNTGELFF
-,TRBV6-6,TRBD2,TRBJ2-3,TGTGCCAGCAGTCGTATAGCGGGAAGCACAGATACGCAGTATTTT,CASSRIAGSTDTQYF
few,TRBV4-3,TRBD2,TRBJ2-7,TGCGCCAGCAGCCAAGAAGGCGGGACTACCTACGAGCAGTACTTC,CASSQEGGTTYEQYF
-,TRBV6-6,-,TRBJ2-1,TGTGCCAGCAGTCCCGACCTGGGCGTTTTCACTGAGCAGTTCTTC,CASSPDLGVFTEQFF
-,TRBV19,-,TRBJ1-1,TGTGCCAGTAGTACCTGGACAGCGAACACTGAAGCTTTCTTT,CASSTWTANTEAFF
-,TRBV7-2,TRBD1,TRBJ2-7,TGTGCCAGCAGCCCCGGACAGGGGGCGTACGAGCAGTACTTC,CASSPGQGAYEQYF
-,TRBV7-9,TRBD1,TRBJ2-1,TGTGCCAGCAGCTTAGGCCCCAGGGGACAGCTTTACAATGAGCAGTTCTTC,CASSLGPRGQLYNEQFF
once,TRBV11-2,-,TRBJ1-2,TGTGCCAGCTCCCCCGAACTGGGGCCCAACTATGGCTACACCTTC,CASSPELGPNYGYTF
-,TRBV5-4,TRBD1,TRBJ1-2,TGTGCCAGCAGCCCGGACAGGGTTTCTCGGGGCTACACCTTC,CASSPDRVSRGYTF
-,TRBV9,-,TRBJ2-7,TGTGCCAGCAGCGTGAGGGCAGGGGGGATCTACGAGCAGTACTTC,CASSVRAGGIYEQYF
-,TRBV28,TRBD1,TRBJ2-7,TGTGCCAGCAATGACGGTCGGGACAGAACCTACGAGCAGTACTTC,CASNDGRDRTYEQYF
once,TRBV5-1,TRBD2,TRBJ2-5,TGCGCCAGCAGCTCCATAGCGGGAGCGGACGGAGAGACCCAGTACTTC,CASSSIAGADGETQYF
-,TRBV2,TRBD2,TRBJ2-3,TGTGCCAGCAGTCCCACTAGCGGGAGTTCAGATACGCAGTATTTT,CASSPTSGSSDTQYF
-,TRBV6-1,TRBD1,TRBJ1-5,TGTGCCAGCCGTGTGGACAGGGGGAATCAGCCCCAGCATTTT,CASRVDRGNQPQHF
-,TRBV7-8,TRBD1,TRBJ2-7,TGTGCCAGCAGCCGTCCGGGACAGGGAAGGGACGAGCAGTACTTC,CASSRPGQGRDEQYF
-,TRBV7-8,-,TRBJ1-1,TGTGCCAGCAGCTTTGGGGGGAGTAAGGAAGCTTTCTTT,CASSFGGSKEAFF
-,TRBV27,TRBD2,TRBJ2-1,TGTGCCAGCAGCCGAGGACTAGCAATGACGAATGAGCAGTTCTTC,CASSRGLAMTNEQFF
-,TRBV6-1,TRBD1,TRBJ2-2,TGTGCCAGCAGTGACACGACAGGGGGCACCGGGGAGCTGTTTTTT,CASSDTTGGTGELFF
once,TRBV4-2,-,TRBJ2-3,TGTGCCAGCAGCCAAGTTCCTTACGGGGAGGAGGCAGATACGCAGTATTTT,CASSQVPYGEEADTQYF
-,TRBV6-6,-,TRBJ2-5,TGTGCCAGCATCCCGTTGAGGCAGGGGGGTCAAGAGACCCAGTACTTC,CASIPLRQGGQETQYF
-,TRBV29-1,-,TRBJ1-1,TGCAGCGTTGGGGGGGGGAATCGGGCTGAAGCTTTCTTT,CSVGGGNRAEAFF
-,TRBV7-7,TRBD1,TRBJ2-5,TGTGCTAGCAGCGCGGACAGGGGGCAACAGACCCAGTACTTC,CASSADRGQQTQYF
-,TRBV11-2,-,TRBJ2-7,TGTGCCAGCAGCTTAGCGGGGTTATCCTACGAGCAGTACTTC,CASSLAGLSYEQYF
-,TRBV9,TRBD2,TRBJ2-7,TGTGCCAGCAGCCCCGGGGGACGGGAGGGCAGCGAGCAGTACTTC,CASSPGGREGSEQYF
-,TRBV4-1,-,TRBJ1-4,TGCGCCAGCAGCCAAGAAATGAGGCAGAGTAATGAAAAACTGTTTTTT,CASSQEMRQSNEKLFF
-,TRBV30,-,TRBJ2-1,TGTGCCTGGAGCTCGGGCCAGGGGAGGGGTGAGCAGTTCTTC,CAWSSGQGRGEQFF
-,TRBV13,TRBD1,TRBJ2-2,TGTGCCAGCAGCTTAGGGGGGACAGGAGCCGGGGAGCTGTTTTTT,CASSLGGTGAGELFF
-,TRBV28,-,TRBJ2-3,TGTGCCAGCAGTTCCCTCGGGGGAAAGAGGTATACGCAGTATTTT,CASSSLGGKRYTQYF
-,TRBV29-1,-,TRBJ2-2,TGCAGCGTTGAAGGGCATAACACCGGGGAGCTGTTTTTT,CSVEGHNTGELFF
-,TRBV9,-,TRBJ2-3,TGTGCCAGCAGCTGGGACTTCTCGGTAGGGCAGTATTTT,CASSWDFSVGQYF
-,TRBV7-2,TRBD1,TRBJ1-2,TGTGCCAGCAGCCCGGGTGGGACAGCTTCGAACTATGGCTACACCTTC,CASSPGGTASNYGYTF
once,TRBV28,-,TRBJ1-1,TGTGCCAGCACCCCCCCACGGCCGGGGGGCTCCACATCCTTGAACACTGAAGCTTTCTTT,CASTPPRPGGSTSLNTEAFF
-,TRBV6-6,-,TRBJ2-7,TGTGCCAGCAGTTATTTGTCCGGGAAAAACGGGGAGCAGTACTTC,CASSYLSGKNGEQYF
-,TRBV7-2,TRBD2,TRBJ2-2,TGTGCCAGCAGCTTACGGGCCGGGACTAGCGGGCACACCGGGGAGCTGTTTTTT,CASSLRAGTSGHTGELFF
-,TRBV5-1,TRBD2,TRBJ2-1,TGCGCCAGCAGCTTGGCGCCTAGCGGGAGGGCACGATCCTACAATGAGCAGTTCTTC,CASSLAPSGRARSYNEQFF
-,TRBV5-1,-,TRBJ1-3,TGCGCCAGCAGCTTGTCCGGGGGATCTCTAAACACCATATATTTT,CASSLSGGSLNTIYF
-,TRBV9,TRBD2,TRBJ2-1,TGTGCCAGCAGCGCCGGACTAGCGGGACTCAATGAGCAGTTCTTC,CASSAGLAGLNEQFF
-,TRBV7-3,-,TRBJ1-1,TGTGCCAGCAGCTTACAGGGTAGCACTGAAGCTTTCTTT,CASSLQGSTEAFF
-,TRBV7-3,-,TRBJ2-1,TGTGCCAGCAGCCCAGTTAGGAGCAGTGAGCAGTTCTTC,CASSPVRSSEQFF
few,TRBV6-4,TRBD1,TRBJ2-4,TGTGCCAGCAGTGCCCCCCTGGGACAGGAAGATTGGGCCAAAAACATTCAGTACTTC,CASSAPLGQEDWAKNIQYF
-,TRBV9,TRBD2,TRBJ2-5,TGTGCCAGCAGCGCGGGACTAGCGGGCCACCAAGAGACCCAGTACTTC,CASSAGLAGHQETQYF
once,TRBV4-2,TRBD2,TRBJ2-7,TGTGCCAGCAGCCAAGGAAGGCGGGAGGGCCCCCACGAGCAGTACTTC,CASSQGRREGPHEQYF
-,TRBV28,TRBD2,TRBJ2-5,TGTGCCAGCAGGGATAGCGGGAGATTAGAGACCCAGTACTTC,CASRDSGRLETQYF
-,TRBV29-1,-,TRBJ1-1,TGCAGCGTTTGGTCGGGGAACACTGAAGCTTTCTTT,CSVWSGNTEAFF
-,TRBV6-6,-,TRBJ1-5,TGTACCAGCAAGAACAAGAAACCGGGAAATCAGCCCCAGCATTTT,CTSKNKKPGNQPQHF
-,TRBV4-1,-,TRBJ1-3,TGCGCCAGCAGCCAAGTTCAGGATGCCGCTGGAAACACCATATATTTT,CASSQVQDAAGNTIYF
-,TRBV5-1,TRBD1,TRBJ1-2,TGCGCCAGCAGCTCGGACAGGGGATATGAAGGCTACACCTTC,CASSSDRGYEGYTF